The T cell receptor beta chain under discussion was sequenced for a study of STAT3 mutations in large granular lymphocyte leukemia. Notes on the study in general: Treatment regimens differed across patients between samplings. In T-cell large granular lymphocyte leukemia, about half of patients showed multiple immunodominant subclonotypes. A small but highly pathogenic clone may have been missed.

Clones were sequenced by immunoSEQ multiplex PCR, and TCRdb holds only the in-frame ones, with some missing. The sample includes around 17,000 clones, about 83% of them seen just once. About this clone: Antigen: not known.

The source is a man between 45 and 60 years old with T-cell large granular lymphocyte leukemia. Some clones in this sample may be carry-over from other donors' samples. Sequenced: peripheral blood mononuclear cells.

CDR3 in DNA: TGTGCCAGCAGTCTTTACGGGACAGGGGGCTTAGAGACCCAGTACTTC. This codes for CASSLYGTGGLETQYF. J is TRBJ2-5 and V is TRBV7-6; 12 nucleotides line up with TRBD1. The V gene end was trimmed by 6 bases and the J gene end by 4 bases; junction bases not matched to a gene: 9. The germline CDR1 and CDR2 sequences are SGHVS and FNYEAQ. The CDR3 length is 16 residues.